The clone carrying this T cell receptor beta chain was counted ten times or more. Antigen specificity is unknown. The data belong to a study of T-cell memory formation after mild COVID-19. Background on the study: Across donors, TCR clusters were largely donor specific. General observations from the study: A second wave expanding day 15 to 37 was CD4+-biased; contracting clones were balanced.

TCRdb used MiXCR to reprocess the 5' RACE reads, holding one entry per CDR3 protein. The sample contains fewer than 400,000 distinct CDR3 sequences, 10% to 15% of which appear only once. The sequencing input was PBMCs or a T cell subset sorted from them (not recorded which). This TCR came from a man aged 18 to 29 who had mild COVID-19 (a few samples of this study predate the infection). Cell type and time point are not known.

CDR3 bases: TGTGCCAGCAGTTTAATGATGCTCTCAGATACGCAGTATTTT. Translation gives CASSLMMLSDTQYF. The J gene is TRBJ2-3, the V gene TRBV12-3 or TRBV12-4; unclear D gene. This CDR3 has 14 amino acids. Trimming cost V 2 bases and J 4 bases, with 10 bases left between them.